Each of the 31 T cell receptor beta chains below was sequenced from the same sample in a study of blood T cell repertoires in COVID-19. The table came from immunoSEQ multiplex PCR; TCRdb's copy has only in-frame clones and leaves some out. The sample lists about 350,000 clones, around 90% occurring once. Sample: peripheral blood. The receptors were gathered from a woman in her late teens or twenties who had recovered from COVID-19.

The DNA for the CDR3 is TGCGCCAGCAGCCAAAACCGGGACAGAAATAGCAATCAGCCCCAGCATTTT. Its protein product is CASSQNRDRNSNQPQHF. The V call is TRBV4-1, the J call TRBJ1-5, with 7 positions matching TRBD1. The CDR3 has 17 residues. Germline values: CDR1 MGHRA, CDR2 YSYEKL. Losses at the gene ends were 2 bases for V and 0 bases for J; bases not matched to a gene: 7.

The rearrangement joins TRBV11-3 to TRBJ1-1; a weak D match, TRBD1 (6 bases). Germline V gives CDR1 SGHNT, CDR2 YENEEA. The CDR3 length is 15 residues. Trimming shortened V by 1 base and J by 6 bases, and 15 bases separated the two germline ends. CDR3 amino acids: CASSLGLGGFPEAFF. The DNA for the CDR3 is TGTGCCAGCAGCTTAGGATTAGGGGGATTTCCTGAAGCTTTCTTT.

This clone turned up a few times. This chain links TRBV12-5 with TRBJ1-1; the D is unclear. CDR3 length equals 12 residues. The germline CDR1 and CDR2 sequences are LGHNT and FRNRAP. V was pared by 3 bases and J by 12 bases, with 14 bases between. CDR3 amino acids: CASGFKNRESFF. For the CDR3, the DNA is TGTGCTAGTGGTTTTAAGAACCGTGAGTCTTTCTTT.

The V and J genes are TRBV21-1 and TRBJ2-7; the D call in the table, TRBD2, was not verified against the DNA. TRBV21-1 is tagged as a pseudogene. The CDR3 runs to 13 residues. The DNA for the CDR3 is TGTGCCAGCAGCAAAGGGGGAGTCTACGAGCAGTACGTC. This gives the protein CASSKGGVYEQYV.

V usage is TRBV19 and J usage is TRBJ2-3, with TRBD1 matching 8 bases. CDR3 size: 14 residues. J was trimmed by 5 bases and V by 3 bases; bases with no gene match: 4. Germline assignment: CDR1 LNHDA and CDR2 SQIVND (reference sequence). The CDR3 loop is CASSMARGRDTQYF. The CDR3 bases are TGTGCCAGTAGTATGGCCAGGGGGCGAGATACGCAGTATTTT.

The gene calls are TRBV5-5 and TRBJ1-2; 8 positions agree with TRBD1. V was clipped by 4 bases and J by 2 bases; unmatched bases: 7. There are 15 residues in the CDR3. Germline lookup yields CDR1 SGHKS and CDR2 YYEKEE (reference sequence). DNA of the CDR3: TGTGCCAGCAGCCCTACAGGGGGTACAAACTATGGCTACACCTTC. Translated, it gives CASSPTGGTNYGYTF.

V gene TRBV24-1 combines with J gene TRBJ2-2, with D uncertain. This CDR3 contains 18 residues. CDR1 and CDR2 (germline): KGHDR, SFDVKD. Deletions cut 5 bases from V and 1 base from J, with 19 bases between. DNA of the CDR3: TGTGCCACCAGTGGTGTGACCGGGTCTATTGGGAACACCGGGGAGCTGTTTTTT. Amino acid sequence: CATSGVTGSIGNTGELFF.

The V gene is TRBV6-4, the J gene TRBJ1-1; 7 bases line up with TRBD1. The CDR3 sequence is 13 residues long. With 9 bases clipped from V and 4 bases from J, the junction kept 8 bases outside the gene matches. Germline CDR1 is MRHNA and CDR2 is SNTAGT. CDR3 sequence reads: CASKDRETTEAFF. CDR3 coding DNA: TGTGCCAGTAAAGACAGGGAGACCACTGAAGCTTTCTTT.

The chain uses TRBV5-5 and TRBJ1-5; D gene ambiguous. Trimming took 4 bases from V and 4 from J, leaving 12 bases between them. Germline V lookup: CDR1 SGHKS, CDR2 YYEKEE (reference sequence). CDR3 length equals 14 residues. Here the CDR3 DNA reads TGTGCCAGCAGCCGATACAGAGATAATCAGCCCCAGCATTTT. Amino acid sequence: CASSRYRDNQPQHF.

This sequence joins TRBV9 and TRBJ1-1; TRBD1 is a possible D gene (5 bases). With 1 base removed from V and 4 bases from J, the gap between germline ends came to 11 bases. The CDR3 is 14 residues long. Germline V gene data show CDR1 as SGDLS and CDR2 as YYNGEE. The CDR3 nucleotides are TGTGCCAGCAGCGTATCAGGGAAAAGCACTGAAGCTTTCTTT. This gives the protein CASSVSGKSTEAFF.

The rearrangement links TRBV19 to TRBJ2-2, with D perhaps matching TRBD2 (6 bases). Germline V gene lookup returns CDR1 LNHDA and CDR2 SQIVND (reference sequence). The length of the CDR3 is 14 residues. V lost 8 bases to trimming and J lost 2 bases, with 12 bases between them. The DNA for the CDR3 is TGTGCCAGTCGGGGGTCCCTTAACACCGGGGAGCTGTTTTTT. It is translated as CASRGSLNTGELFF.

A word on this clone: The same CDR3 is also encoded by other DNA sequences in this sample. This chain connects TRBV7-2 to TRBJ1-5; D is perhaps TRBD1 (6 bases). Trimming cost V 2 bases and J 1 base, with 9 bases left between them. CDR3 length equals 15 residues. Looked up from germline, CDR1 is SGHTA and CDR2 is FQGNSA. CDR3 nucleotides: TGTGCCAGCAGCTTAAATAGGGGGAGCAATCAGCCCCAGCATTTT. As protein: CASSLNRGSNQPQHF.

This clone is a singleton in its sample. This chain joins TRBV5-1 and TRBJ1-1, with D perhaps TRBD1 (5 bases). CDR3 length equals 14 residues. Germline V gene sequence: CDR1 SGHRS, CDR2 YFSETQ. V dropped 0 bases and J dropped 2 bases, with 8 bases sitting between them. The CDR3: CASSLAGTNTEAFF. The CDR3 nucleotides read TGCGCCAGCAGCTTGGCAGGGACTAACACTGAAGCTTTCTTT.

The chain recombines TRBV9 with TRBJ2-3; tentatively, D is TRBD2 (6 bases). Between the trimmed V and J ends, which lost 0 bases and 3 bases, there was a span of 8 bases. CDR1 is SGDLS and CDR2 is YYNGEE in the germline V gene. This CDR3 contains 14 residues. CDR3 DNA: TGTGCCAGCAGCGTAGCCAGCGGGACAGATACGCAGTATTTT. Protein sequence: CASSVASGTDTQYF.

The chain is built from TRBV27 and TRBJ2-7, with TRBD1 matching over 10 bases. Germline CDR1 MNHEY, CDR2 SMNVEV (reference sequence). The CDR3 has 15 residues. V lost 6 bases and J lost 6; bases outside the gene matches: 11. CDR3 bases: TGTGCCAGCAGGAGGAGACAGGGGGCGACTATCGAGCAGTACGTC. Residues: CASRRRQGATIEQYV.

J is TRBJ2-7 and V is TRBV27, with 9 bases identical to TRBD1. This CDR3 is built from 14 residues. CDR1 is MNHEY and CDR2 is SMNVEV in the germline V gene (reference sequence). V shed 5 bases and J 5 bases; nucleotides not matched to a gene: 7. The chain's CDR3 is CASSPGQGGHEQYV. The DNA for the CDR3 is TGTGCCAGCAGTCCGGGACAGGGAGGCCACGAGCAGTACGTC.

The rearrangement uses TRBV7-9 and TRBJ2-3, with TRBD2 identical over 10 bases. Germline V lookup: CDR1 SEHNR, CDR2 FQNEAQ (reference sequence). The CDR3 is made up of 15 amino acids. With 6 bases clipped from V and 1 base from J, the junction kept 4 bases outside the gene matches. The CDR3 DNA sequence: TGTGCCAGCAGTCCCGGGACTAGCGGCACAGATACGCAGTATTTT. Translation: CASSPGTSGTDTQYF.

The V call is TRBV11-2, the J call TRBJ1-2; 9 positions match TRBD1. The germline V gene has CDR1 SGHAT and CDR2 FQNNGV. V was clipped by 2 bases and J by 2 bases; unmatched bases: 3. The CDR3 runs 15 residues. The CDR3 region has the DNA TGTGCCAGCAGCTTATGGACAGGGGCGAACTATGGCTACACCTTC. Its protein is CASSLWTGANYGYTF.

This clone was detected only once. This CDR3 is also generated by other DNA sequences in the sample. This sequence joins TRBV6-5 and TRBJ1-1; no firm D call. The CDR3 runs 13 residues. V was trimmed by 2 bases and J by 3 bases, leaving 7 bases between them. The V gene's germline CDR1 is MNHEY and CDR2 SVGAGI. The CDR3 region is CASSYGQYTEAFF. CDR3 in DNA: TGTGCCAGCAGTTACGGGCAGTACACTGAAGCTTTCTTT.

This clone has only one observation. The rearrangement joins TRBV5-4 to TRBJ1-2; 8 nucleotides align to TRBD1. Germline values: CDR1 SGHNT, CDR2 YYREEE (reference sequence). V lost 3 bases, J lost 9 bases, and 19 bases stayed unmatched. The length of the CDR3 is 17 residues. This CDR3 reads CASSWKDRVIPSSRYTF. The CDR3 DNA reads as TGTGCCAGCAGCTGGAAGGACAGGGTAATCCCCTCCTCTCGCTACACCTTC.

This rearrangement joins TRBV7-2 to TRBJ2-3, with 7 bases fitting TRBD2. The V gene end was trimmed by 5 bases and the J gene end by 5 bases; junction bases not matched to a gene: 7. This CDR3 is built from 14 residues. Germline V gene sequence: CDR1 SGHTA, CDR2 FQGNSA. DNA of the CDR3: TGTGCCAGCAGCGGGGGAGGGGTGGGAGATACGCAGTATTTT. It is translated as CASSGGGVGDTQYF.

The CDR3: CASSEILGGDYGYTF. In DNA form, the CDR3 reads TGTGCCAGCAGTGAAATTCTGGGGGGAGACTATGGCTACACCTTC. The chain recombines TRBV6-1 with TRBJ1-2; D is perhaps TRBD1 (5 bases). CDR3 length: 15 residues. The V gene's germline CDR1 is MNHNS and CDR2 SASEGT. Deletions cut 2 bases from V and 3 bases from J, with 13 bases between.

The chain carries TRBV2 and TRBJ2-1; 9 nucleotides align to TRBD1. The V gene end was trimmed by 10 bases and the J gene end by 2 bases; junction bases not matched to a gene: 3. This CDR3 has 13 residues. The germline CDR1 and CDR2 sequences are SNHLY and FYNNEI. CDR3 in amino acids: CATTGGTYNEQFF. CDR3 sequence (DNA): TGTGCCACCACAGGGGGCACCTACAATGAGCAGTTCTTC.

The V and J genes are TRBV5-6 and TRBJ2-2, with 7 bases matching TRBD2. The V gene end was trimmed by 3 bases and the J gene end by 1 base; junction bases not matched to a gene: 9. Germline loops: CDR1 SGHDT, CDR2 YYEEEE. The CDR3 has 17 residues. The CDR3 bases are TGTGCCAGCAGCTCTCTAGCGGATCATTTGAACACCGGGGAGCTGTTTTTT. Translating it yields CASSSLADHLNTGELFF.

This clone occurred once. The chain uses TRBV19 and TRBJ1-5; 12 bases align to TRBD1. The V gene's germline CDR1 is LNHDA and CDR2 SQIVND (reference sequence). CDR3 size: 17 residues. With V trimmed by 5 bases and J by 3 bases, 8 bases remained unmatched. The CDR3 loop is CASSPGTGGSFNQPQHF. Here the CDR3 DNA reads TGTGCCAGTAGTCCCGGGACAGGGGGCTCTTTCAATCAGCCCCAGCATTTT. The complete variable domain, with remaining parts taken from reference TRBV19 and TRBJ1-5, reads DGGITQSPKYLFRKEGQNVTLSCEQNLNHDAMYWYRQDPGQGLRLIYYSQIVNDFQKGDIAEGYSVSREKKESFPLTVTSAQKNPTAFYLCASSPGTGGSFNQPQHFGDGTRLSIL.

The chain combines TRBV19 with TRBJ2-1, with 7 bases lining up with TRBD2. This CDR3 has 15 amino acids. The V and J ends lost 6 bases and 2 bases, in that order; junction bases with no gene match: 7. CDR1 and CDR2 (germline): LNHDA, SQIVND (reference sequence). CDR3 in amino acids: CASRATGGPYNEQFF. CDR3 in DNA: TGTGCCAGTAGGGCGACGGGAGGTCCCTACAATGAGCAGTTCTTC.

This clone was detected only once. The chain has TRBV6-6 and TRBJ1-1, with D unclear. The V gene lost 0 bases and the J gene lost 0 bases, with 8 bases spanning the gap. The CDR3 has 15 amino acids. CDR1 is MNHNY, CDR2 SVGAGI, per germline (reference sequence). The CDR3 sequence: CASSYSVQMNTEAFF. CDR3 DNA sequence: TGTGCCAGCAGTTACTCTGTACAGATGAACACTGAAGCTTTCTTT.

This clone was seen more than once but under ten times. J is TRBJ2-6 and V is TRBV3-1 (or the pseudogene TRBV3-2); D is unclear. The CDR3 extends over 14 amino acids. From germline, CDR1 is LGHDT and CDR2 YNNKEL (reference sequence). V was clipped by 6 bases and J by 0 bases, with 6 bases between them. In DNA form, the CDR3 reads TGTGCCAGCAGGCGCGCCTCTGGGGCCAACGTCCTGACTTTC. Translation: CASRRASGANVLTF.

The V call is TRBV10-2, the J call TRBJ1-1; the D gene is possibly TRBD1 (6 bases). The CDR3 spans 14 residues. Trimming left V 5 bases short and J 3 bases short, with 13 bases between. Per the germline V gene, CDR1 is WSHSY and CDR2 is SAAADI. CDR3 protein: CASSTGLEDTEAFF. CDR3 nucleotides: TGCGCCAGCAGTACAGGGCTGGAAGACACTGAAGCTTTCTTT.

The chain couples TRBV11-3 to TRBJ1-1, with D unresolved. V shed 4 bases and J shed 4 bases, with 16 bases lying between them. The CDR3 covers 15 residues. CDR1 and CDR2 (germline): SGHNT, YENEEA. The CDR3 region is CASSYQDGISTEAFF. CDR3 in DNA: TGTGCCAGCAGCTATCAGGACGGGATCAGCACTGAAGCTTTCTTT. The complete variable domain, with remaining parts taken from reference TRBV11-3 and TRBJ1-1, reads EAGVVQSPRYKIIEKKQPVAFWCNPISGHNTLYWYLQNLGQGPELLIRYENEEAVDDSQLPKDRFSAERLKGVDSTLKIQPAELGDSAVYLCASSYQDGISTEAFFGQGTRLTVV.

This clone was found a few times. The V call is TRBV5-8, the J call TRBJ1-5, with D possibly being TRBD1 (5 bases). CDR1 is SGHTS and CDR2 is YDEGEE in the germline V gene. Trimming pared 1 base from V and 5 bases from J, leaving 10 bases between. The CDR3 spans 14 residues. In DNA, the CDR3 is TGTGCCAGCAGCTTGTGGGCAGGGTATCAGCCCCAGCATTTT. Encoded protein: CASSLWAGYQPQHF.